This TCR beta chain was captured by sequencing in a study of cytomegalovirus exposure and HLA in healthy donors. The PCR used 60 Vbeta and 13 Jbeta primers. Measured with immunoSEQ multiplex PCR; TCRdb has only the in-frame clones, and not every one. This table holds approximately 190,000 clones, about 80% found once. Study outcomes and limitations: Apparent HLA restriction characterized most CMV-associated TCR beta chains in a later analysis. Three CMV-associated chains proved CMV antigen-specific in vitro.

Note on this clone: What it recognizes is unknown.

The CDR3 sequence is 15 residues long. Germline assignment: CDR1 LNHDA and CDR2 SQIVND (reference sequence). The chain couples TRBV19 to TRBJ1-5; 7 bases are a match to TRBD1. The origin of this receptor is a middle-aged man in good health and CMV-seropositive. Sequenced input: PBMCs. The CDR3 reads CGAGQTLYSNQPQHF. In DNA form, the CDR3 reads TGTGGTGCGGGACAGACCCTTTATAGCAATCAGCCCCAGCATTTT.